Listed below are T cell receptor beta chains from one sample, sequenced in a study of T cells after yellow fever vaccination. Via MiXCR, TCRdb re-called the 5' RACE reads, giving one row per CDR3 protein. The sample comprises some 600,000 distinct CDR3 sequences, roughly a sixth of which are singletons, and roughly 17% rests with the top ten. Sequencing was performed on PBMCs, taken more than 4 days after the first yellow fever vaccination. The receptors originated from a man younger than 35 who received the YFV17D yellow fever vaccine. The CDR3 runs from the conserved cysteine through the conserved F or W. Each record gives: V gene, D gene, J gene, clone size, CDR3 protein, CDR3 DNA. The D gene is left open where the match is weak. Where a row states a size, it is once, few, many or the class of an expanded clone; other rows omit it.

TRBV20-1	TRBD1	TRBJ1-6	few	CSAVGTGSSYNSPLHF	TGCAGTGCTGTAGGGACAGGGAGCTCCTATAATTCACCCCTCCACTTT
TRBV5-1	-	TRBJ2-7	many	CASSLLGRVQGEQYF	TGCGCCAGCAGCTTACTTGGCAGGGTTCAGGGCGAGCAGTACTTC
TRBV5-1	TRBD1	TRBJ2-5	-	CASSKGQGAETQYF	TGCGCCAGCAGCAAGGGACAGGGGGCAGAGACCCAGTACTTC
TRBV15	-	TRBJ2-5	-	CATSSDSQETQYF	TGTGCCACCAGCAGCGACAGCCAAGAGACCCAGTACTTC
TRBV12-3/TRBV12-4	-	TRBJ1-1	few	CASSLTGHPEAFF	TGTGCCAGCAGTTTGACAGGTCACCCTGAAGCTTTCTTT
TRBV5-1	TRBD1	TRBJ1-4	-	CASSLTGTGNEKLFF	TGCGCCAGCAGCTTGACCGGGACAGGGAATGAAAAACTGTTTTTT
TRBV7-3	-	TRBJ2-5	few	CASSLMDFPGETQYF	TGTGCCAGCAGCTTAATGGACTTTCCTGGGGAGACCCAGTACTTC
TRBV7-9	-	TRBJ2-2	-	CASSLTPRVGAGELFF	TGTGCCAGCAGCTTAACCCCCAGGGTAGGCGCCGGGGAGCTGTTTTTT
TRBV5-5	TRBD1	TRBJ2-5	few	CASSLGYGQGQETQYF	TGTGCCAGCAGCTTGGGCTATGGACAGGGCCAAGAGACCCAGTACTTC
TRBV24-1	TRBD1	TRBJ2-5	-	CATSDTRGSETQYF	TGTGCCACCAGTGATACCAGGGGGAGCGAGACCCAGTACTTC
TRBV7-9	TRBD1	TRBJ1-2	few	CASSLGRTGPDPNGYTF	TGTGCCAGCAGCTTAGGGAGGACAGGTCCGGATCCCAATGGCTACACCTTC
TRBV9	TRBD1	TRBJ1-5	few	CASSAGTGSSNQPQHF	TGTGCCAGCAGCGCTGGGACAGGGAGCAGCAATCAGCCCCAGCATTTT
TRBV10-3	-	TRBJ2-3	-	CAISEIEGLGTDTQYF	TGTGCCATCAGTGAGATAGAGGGACTCGGCACAGATACGCAGTATTTT
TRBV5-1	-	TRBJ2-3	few	CASSPRPGLTFTDTQYF	TGCGCCAGCAGCCCCCGTCCGGGACTTACTTTCACAGATACGCAGTATTTT
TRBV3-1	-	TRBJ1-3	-	CASSQDPGIGNTIYF	TGTGCCAGCAGCCAAGACCCGGGAATTGGAAACACCATATATTTT